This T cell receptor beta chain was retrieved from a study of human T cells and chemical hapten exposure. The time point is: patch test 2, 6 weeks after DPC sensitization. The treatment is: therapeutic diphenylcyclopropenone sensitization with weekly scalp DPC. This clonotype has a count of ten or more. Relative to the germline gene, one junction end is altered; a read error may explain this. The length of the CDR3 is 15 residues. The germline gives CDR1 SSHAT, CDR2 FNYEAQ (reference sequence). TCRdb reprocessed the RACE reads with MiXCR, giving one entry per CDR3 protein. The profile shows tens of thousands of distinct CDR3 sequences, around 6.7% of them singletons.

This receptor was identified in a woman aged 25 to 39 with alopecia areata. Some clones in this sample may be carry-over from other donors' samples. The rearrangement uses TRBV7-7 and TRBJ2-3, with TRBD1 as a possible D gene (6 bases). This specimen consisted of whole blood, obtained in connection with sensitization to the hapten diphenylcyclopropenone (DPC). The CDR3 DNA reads TGTGCTAGCAGCTTAGTCGGGACAAGCACAGATACGCAGTATTTT. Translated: CASSLVGTSTDTQYF.